Given below is one TCR beta chain in context. Its antigen is as yet unknown. This entry belongs to a study of beta chain features in type 1 diabetes. The study, taken as a whole, reports: Still unanswered here is whether HLA type influences TCRB rearrangement. Patients with Type 1 diabetes showed moderately but significantly shorter TCRB CDR3s in all four CD4+ subsets. The study found fewer insertions and more deletions at VDJ junctions in type 1 diabetes patients. In comparison with healthy donors, patients had naive, central memory and Treg TCRB repertoires that appeared more similar.

Expressed TCRB transcripts were sequenced, since all the RNA that had been isolated was reverse transcribed. Assay used: immunoSEQ multiplex PCR; TCRdb lists only in-frame clones, some missing. Counted here are around 500,000 clones, over 25% occurring once; the ten biggest clones make up around 0.065%. Trimming shortened V by 11 bases and J by 1 base, and 14 bases separated the two germline ends. CDR1 is SNHLY, CDR2 FYNNEI, per germline. The CDR3 contains 13 residues. The receptor was isolated from a man younger than 30 in good health. The sequenced sample consisted of naive CD4+ T cells from blood. The chain joins TRBV2 to TRBJ1-1; D possibly corresponds to TRBD1 (5 bases). The CDR3 DNA is TGTGCCTCCTTTACGACAGCGAACACTGAAGCTTTCTTT. Residues: CASFTTANTEAFF.